The clone carrying this TCR beta chain was observed a handful of times. Antigen: not known. The data derive from a study of identical twins. Study findings and constraints: The models systematically underestimated how much out-of-frame TCR alpha was shared in monozygotic twins. Cord blood's abundant beta clonotypes had fewer insertions, unlike memory repertoires.

After template switching added a universal primer site, the resulting cDNA carried unique molecular identifiers. TCRdb used MiXCR to reprocess the 5' RACE reads, holding one entry per CDR3 protein. Seen here are some 900,000 distinct CDR3 sequences, about 12% observed once, and the top ten hold about 1.5%. This CDR3 is 12 amino acids long. Trimming stripped 3 bases from V and 6 bases from J, with 9 bases between. These same records also appear under a second study, on yellow fever vaccine responses in identical twins.

Sequencing used PBMCs. This clonotype was sampled from a woman between 18 and 29 years old in good health. The V and J genes are TRBV12-3 or TRBV12-4 and TRBJ2-7; D is undetermined. The CDR3 bases are TGTGCCAGCAGTTTGGCTCCCGTCGAGCAGTACTTC. It translates to CASSLAPVEQYF.